This T cell receptor beta chain is drawn from a study of blood T cells in healthy people across ages. Study-level findings and limits: TCR beta diversity tracked closely with naive T cell percentage. Naive CD4+ cell counts and diversity both ran higher in long-lived than in aged donors.

The amount of total RNA extracted per sample was at least 6 micrograms. V was cut by 5 bases and J by 5 bases, with 19 bases left in between. There are 15 residues in the CDR3. Germline-derived CDR1 and CDR2 are MGHRA and YSYEKL. With a J-beta primer mix and a sample-barcoded 5' primer, a second PCR ran about 7 to 11 cycles. TCRdb recomputed calls from the 5' RACE reads with MiXCR, one row per CDR3 protein. The table has hundreds of thousands of distinct CDR3 sequences, roughly three fifths seen once. Of note for this clonotype: Its antigen is as yet unknown.

The chain couples TRBV4-1 to TRBJ2-7, with D possibly being TRBD1 or TRBD2 (5 bases each). This TCR was sampled from a man in his forties in good health. Sequencing was done on a sample of blood. DNA for the CDR3: TGCGCCAGCAGCTATCGGGGCTATAGTATCCACGAGCAGTACTTC. Protein sequence: CASSYRGYSIHEQYF.